This entry features one T cell receptor beta chain sequence. Its specificity is not known. The PCR was carried out with 60 Vbeta primers and 13 Jbeta primers. TCRdb's table, derived via immunoSEQ multiplex PCR, lists solely in-frame clones and lacks some. Counted here are around 280,000 clones, roughly 90% occurring once; the ten biggest clones make up about 2%. This entry is derived from a study of cytomegalovirus exposure and HLA in healthy donors. Findings of the study overall: Of the V segments, some could not be distinguished, including TRBV6-2 and TRBV6-3, and were excluded.

This CDR3 is built from 13 residues. Per germline, CDR1 SGHDN and CDR2 FVKESK. With 3 bases removed from V and 6 bases from J, the gap between germline ends came to 9 bases. The sequenced sample consisted of PBMCs. This receptor was identified in a woman between 18 and 30 years old in good health and CMV-seronegative. The chain uses TRBV14 and TRBJ2-1; D not certain. The CDR3 nucleotides read TGTGCCAGCAGCCATGCTGTGGCCAATGAGCAGTTCTTC. Its protein is CASSHAVANEQFF. The full variable domain, with the rest looked up from reference TRBV14 and TRBJ2-1, is EAGVTQFPSHSVIEKGQTVTLRCDPISGHDNLYWYRRVMGKEIKFLLHFVKESKQDESGMPNNRFLAERTGGTYSTLKVQPAELEDSGVYFCASSHAVANEQFFGPGTRLTVL.